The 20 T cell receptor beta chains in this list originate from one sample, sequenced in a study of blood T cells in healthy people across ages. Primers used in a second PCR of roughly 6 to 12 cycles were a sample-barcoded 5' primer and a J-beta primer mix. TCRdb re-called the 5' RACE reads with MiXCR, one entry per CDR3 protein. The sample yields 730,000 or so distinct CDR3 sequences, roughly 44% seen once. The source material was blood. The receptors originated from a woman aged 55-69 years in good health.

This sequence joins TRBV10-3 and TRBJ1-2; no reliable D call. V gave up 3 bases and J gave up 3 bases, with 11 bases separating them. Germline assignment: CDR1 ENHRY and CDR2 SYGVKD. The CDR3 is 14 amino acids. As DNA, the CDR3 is TGTGCCATCAGTGACGCGCAAGATTACTATGGCTACACCTTC. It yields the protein CAISDAQDYYGYTF.

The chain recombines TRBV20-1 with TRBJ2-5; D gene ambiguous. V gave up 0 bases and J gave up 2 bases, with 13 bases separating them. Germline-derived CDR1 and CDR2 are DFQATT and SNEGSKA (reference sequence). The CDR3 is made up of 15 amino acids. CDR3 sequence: CSARDLAAVQETQYF. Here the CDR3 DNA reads TGCAGTGCTAGAGATTTGGCGGCGGTACAAGAGACCCAGTACTTC.

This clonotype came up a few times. This CDR3 is CSAPGTGFGGYTF. In DNA, the CDR3 is TGCAGTGCTCCTGGGACAGGGTTCGGTGGCTACACCTTC. This rearrangement joins TRBV20-1 to TRBJ1-2; TRBD1 aligns across 9 bases. This CDR3 is built from 13 residues. Germline V CDR1 and CDR2: DFQATT, SNEGSKA (reference sequence). The V gene end was trimmed by 5 bases and the J gene end by 7 bases; junction bases not matched to a gene: 8.

The CDR3 nucleotides read TGCAGCGTTGTTCAGGGCTTGAACACTGAAGCTTTCTTT. This codes for CSVVQGLNTEAFF. The chain recombines TRBV29-1 with TRBJ1-1; D perhaps matches TRBD1 (5 bases). From germline, CDR1 is SQVTM and CDR2 ANQGSEA. The CDR3 is made up of 13 amino acids. V lost 4 bases and J 0 bases, leaving 9 bases between the germline ends.

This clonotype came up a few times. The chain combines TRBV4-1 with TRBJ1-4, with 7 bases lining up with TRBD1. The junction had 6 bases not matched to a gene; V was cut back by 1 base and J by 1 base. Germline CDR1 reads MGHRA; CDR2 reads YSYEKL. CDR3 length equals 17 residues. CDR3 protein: CASSQGGPGGTNEKLFF. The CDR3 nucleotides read TGCGCCAGCAGCCAAGGTGGACCAGGGGGAACTAATGAAAAACTGTTTTTT.

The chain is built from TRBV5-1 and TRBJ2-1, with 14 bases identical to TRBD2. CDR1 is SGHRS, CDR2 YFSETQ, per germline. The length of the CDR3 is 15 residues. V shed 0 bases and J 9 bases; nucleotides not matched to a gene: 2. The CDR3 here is CASSLEGTSGSEQFF. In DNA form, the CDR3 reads TGCGCCAGCAGCTTGGAAGGGACTAGCGGGAGTGAGCAGTTCTTC.

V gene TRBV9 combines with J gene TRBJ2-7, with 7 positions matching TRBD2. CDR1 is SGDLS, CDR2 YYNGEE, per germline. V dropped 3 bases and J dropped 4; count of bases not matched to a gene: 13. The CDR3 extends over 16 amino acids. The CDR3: CASSAGTGGGNYEQYF. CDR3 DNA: TGTGCCAGCAGCGCCGGGACTGGCGGGGGAAATTACGAGCAGTACTTC. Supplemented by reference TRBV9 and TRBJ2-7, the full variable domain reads DSGVTQTPKHLITATGQRVTLRCSPRSGDLSVYWYQQSLDQGLQFLIQYYNGEERAKGNILERFSAQQFPDLHSELNLSSLELGDSALYFCASSAGTGGGNYEQYFGPGTRLTVT.

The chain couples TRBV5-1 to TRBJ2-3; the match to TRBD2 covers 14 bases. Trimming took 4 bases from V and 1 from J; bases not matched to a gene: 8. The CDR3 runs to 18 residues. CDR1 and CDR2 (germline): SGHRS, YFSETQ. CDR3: CASSGGTSGGPGTDTQYF. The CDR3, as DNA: TGCGCCAGCAGCGGCGGGACTAGCGGGGGCCCGGGCACAGATACGCAGTATTTT. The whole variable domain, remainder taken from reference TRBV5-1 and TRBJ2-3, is KAGVTQTPRYLIKTRGQQVTLSCSPISGHRSVSWYQQTPGQGLQFLFEYFSETQRNKGNFPGRFSGRQFSNSRSEMNVSTLELGDSALYLCASSGGTSGGPGTDTQYFGPGTRLTVL.

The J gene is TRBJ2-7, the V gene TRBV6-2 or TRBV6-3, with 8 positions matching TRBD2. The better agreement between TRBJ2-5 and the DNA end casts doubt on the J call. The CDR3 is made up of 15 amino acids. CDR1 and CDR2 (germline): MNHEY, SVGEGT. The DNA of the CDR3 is TGTGCCAGCAGTCCCCAACCGGGACTAGTGGAGACCCAGTACTTC. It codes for CASSPQPGLVETQYF.

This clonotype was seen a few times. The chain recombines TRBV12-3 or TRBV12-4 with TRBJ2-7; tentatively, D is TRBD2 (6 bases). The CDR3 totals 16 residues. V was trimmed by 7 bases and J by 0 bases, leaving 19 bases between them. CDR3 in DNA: TGTGCCAGCATTCCTAGGGGAGCGGGTGGCTCCTACGAGCAGTACTTC. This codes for CASIPRGAGGSYEQYF.

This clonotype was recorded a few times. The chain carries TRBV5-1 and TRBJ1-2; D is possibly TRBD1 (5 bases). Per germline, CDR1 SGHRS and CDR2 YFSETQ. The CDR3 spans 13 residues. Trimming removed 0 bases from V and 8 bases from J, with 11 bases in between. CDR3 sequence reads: CASSLEGSGGYTF. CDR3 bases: TGCGCCAGCAGCTTGGAGGGGAGTGGCGGCTACACCTTC. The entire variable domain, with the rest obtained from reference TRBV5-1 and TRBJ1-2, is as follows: KAGVTQTPRYLIKTRGQQVTLSCSPISGHRSVSWYQQTPGQGLQFLFEYFSETQRNKGNFPGRFSGRQFSNSRSEMNVSTLELGDSALYLCASSLEGSGGYTFGSGTRLTVV.

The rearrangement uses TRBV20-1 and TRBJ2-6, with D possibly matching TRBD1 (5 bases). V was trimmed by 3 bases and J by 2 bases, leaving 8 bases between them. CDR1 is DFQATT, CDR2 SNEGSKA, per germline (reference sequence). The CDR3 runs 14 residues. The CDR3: CSASFRAGANVLTF. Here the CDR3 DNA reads TGCAGTGCTAGTTTCAGGGCTGGGGCCAACGTCCTGACTTTC.

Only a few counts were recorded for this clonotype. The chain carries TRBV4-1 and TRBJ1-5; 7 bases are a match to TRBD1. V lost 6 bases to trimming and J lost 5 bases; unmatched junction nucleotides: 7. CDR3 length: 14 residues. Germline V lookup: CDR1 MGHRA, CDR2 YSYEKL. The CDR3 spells CASSDTGADQPQHF. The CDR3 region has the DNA TGCGCCAGCAGTGATACAGGGGCGGATCAGCCCCAGCATTTT.

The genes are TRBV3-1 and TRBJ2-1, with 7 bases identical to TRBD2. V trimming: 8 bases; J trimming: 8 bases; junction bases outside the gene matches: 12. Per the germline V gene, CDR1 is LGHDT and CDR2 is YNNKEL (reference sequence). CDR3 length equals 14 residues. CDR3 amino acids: CASHRGGGSDEQFF. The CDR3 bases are TGTGCCAGCCACCGTGGCGGGGGTTCCGATGAGCAGTTCTTC.

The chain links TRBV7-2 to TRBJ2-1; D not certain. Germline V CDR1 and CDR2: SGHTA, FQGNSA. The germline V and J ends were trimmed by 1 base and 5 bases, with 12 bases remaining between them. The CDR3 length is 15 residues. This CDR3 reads CASSLGLVGNNEQFF. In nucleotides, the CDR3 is TGTGCCAGCAGCTTAGGGCTCGTAGGGAACAATGAGCAGTTCTTC.

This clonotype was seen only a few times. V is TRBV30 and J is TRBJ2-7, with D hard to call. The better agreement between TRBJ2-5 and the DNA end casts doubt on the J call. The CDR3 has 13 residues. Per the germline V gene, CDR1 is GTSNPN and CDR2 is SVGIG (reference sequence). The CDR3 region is CAWSVGLQETQYF. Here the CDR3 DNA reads TGTGCCTGGAGTGTAGGATTACAAGAGACCCAGTACTTC.

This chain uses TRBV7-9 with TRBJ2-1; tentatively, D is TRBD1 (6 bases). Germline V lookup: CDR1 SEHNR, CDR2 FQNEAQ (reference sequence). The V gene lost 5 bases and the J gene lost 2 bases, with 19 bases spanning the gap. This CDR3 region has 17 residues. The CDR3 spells CASSPGLAGVTYNEQFF. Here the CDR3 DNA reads TGTGCCAGCAGCCCAGGGTTGGCAGGGGTGACCTACAATGAGCAGTTCTTC.

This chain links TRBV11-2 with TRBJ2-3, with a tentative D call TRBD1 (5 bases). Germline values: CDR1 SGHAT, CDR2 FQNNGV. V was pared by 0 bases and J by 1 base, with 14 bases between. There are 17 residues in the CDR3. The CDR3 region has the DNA TGTGCCAGCAGCTTAGATGTATGGGGCGGCCGCACAGATACGCAGTATTTT. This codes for CASSLDVWGGRTDTQYF.

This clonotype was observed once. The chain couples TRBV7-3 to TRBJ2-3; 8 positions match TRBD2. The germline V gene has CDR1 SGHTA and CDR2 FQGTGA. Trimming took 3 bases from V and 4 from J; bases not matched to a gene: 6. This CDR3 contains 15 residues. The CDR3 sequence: CASSFRGLEPDTQYF. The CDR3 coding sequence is TGTGCCAGCAGCTTCAGGGGACTAGAGCCAGATACGCAGTATTTT.

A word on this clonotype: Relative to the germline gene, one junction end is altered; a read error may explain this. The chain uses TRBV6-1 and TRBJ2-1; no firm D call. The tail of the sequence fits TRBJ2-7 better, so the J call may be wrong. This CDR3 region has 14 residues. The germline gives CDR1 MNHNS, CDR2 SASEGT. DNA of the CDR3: TGTGCCAGCCGTGACTCGAACTCCTACAATGAGCAGTACTTC. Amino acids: CASRDSNSYNEQYF.